This T cell receptor (beta chain) derives from a study of prognosis after radiotherapy for stage I lung cancer. Study context: Nobody among the patients got concurrent therapy with stereotactic body radiotherapy.

It was by two-round multiplex PCR that TCR beta CDR3 was amplified from genomic DNA. Gene-specific primers for each TRBV and TRBJ gene drove first-round PCR. TCRdb analysed the multiplex PCR reads with MiXCR anew, one entry per CDR3 protein. The data show under 55,000 distinct CDR3 sequences, about 37% seen once. Germline values: CDR1 LGHNA, CDR2 YNFKEQ. The ends lost 1 base at V and 7 bases at J; junction bases unmatched: 5. This CDR3 is 15 amino acids long. There are many counts of this clonotype. The starting material was PBMCs, obtained before or after stereotactic body radiation therapy (not recorded which). This chain connects TRBV4-2 to TRBJ2-1, with 9 bases aligning to TRBD1. The sequence was collected from a donor over 45 with non-small cell lung cancer. The CDR3 DNA follows: TGTGCCAGCAGCCAAGTAGGACAGGGGCGGAATGAGCAGTTCTTC. Translation gives CASSQVGQGRNEQFF.